This TCR beta chain was obtained from a study of CD8 T cells in Susac syndrome. RNA amounts of about 0.45 to 1 ug underwent reverse transcription with random hexamers. MiXCR was run by TCRdb on the immunoSEQ multiplex PCR reads, yielding one entry per CDR3 protein. The repertoire holds 160,000 or so distinct CDR3 sequences, with just over 90% as singletons. This receptor was identified in a human donor in good health. Sequencing was done on a sample of CD4+ T cells from PBMCs.

Here the CDR3 reads CASSPGQGALGYGYTF. The CDR3 nucleotides read TGTGCCAGCAGTCCGGGACAGGGGGCTCTAGGCTATGGCTACACCTTC. This sequence joins TRBV6-6 and TRBJ1-2; the match to TRBD1 covers 12 bases. The V gene end was trimmed by 5 bases and the J gene end by 4 bases; junction bases not matched to a gene: 8. The CDR3 has 16 amino acids. The germline V gene has CDR1 MNHNY and CDR2 SVGAGI (reference sequence).